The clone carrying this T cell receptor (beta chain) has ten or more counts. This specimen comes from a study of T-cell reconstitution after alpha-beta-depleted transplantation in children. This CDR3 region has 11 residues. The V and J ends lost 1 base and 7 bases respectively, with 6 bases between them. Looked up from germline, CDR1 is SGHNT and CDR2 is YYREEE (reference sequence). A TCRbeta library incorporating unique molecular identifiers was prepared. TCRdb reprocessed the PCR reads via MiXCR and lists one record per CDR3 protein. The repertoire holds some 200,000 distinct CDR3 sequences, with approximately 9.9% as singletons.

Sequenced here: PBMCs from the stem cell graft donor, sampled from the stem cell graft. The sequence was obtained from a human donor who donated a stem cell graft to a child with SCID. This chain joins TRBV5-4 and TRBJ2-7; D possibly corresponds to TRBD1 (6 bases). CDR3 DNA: TGTGCCAGCAGCTTGAGGGGGGAGCAGTACTTC. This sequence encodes CASSLRGEQYF.